This T cell receptor (beta chain) was captured by sequencing in a study of T cells in Graves' hyperthyroidism and ophthalmopathy. The investigators amplified TCR beta CDR3 regions from RNA transcripts. First-round RT-PCR with HTBI primers amplified the TCR CDR3 region. MiXCR was run by TCRdb on the multiplex PCR reads, yielding one entry per CDR3 protein. The sample holds more than 250,000 distinct CDR3 sequences; nearly 15% are singletons and the top ten take around 31%. Lactation, pregnancy, other autoimmune disease or uncontrolled infection led to exclusion of patients. This clonotype came up many times. This CDR3 has 12 residues. Trimming shortened V by 5 bases and J by 7 bases, and 12 bases separated the two germline ends. Germline CDR1 is MNHNS and CDR2 is SASEGT.

This receptor was obtained from a woman aged 50 to 65 with Graves' hyperthyroidism that later progressed to Graves' ophthalmopathy. The genes are TRBV6-1 and TRBJ2-7; D might be TRBD2 (6 bases). Sample: blood. The CDR3 sequence: CASSTTAGEQYF. DNA for the CDR3: TGTGCCAGCAGTACGACGGCGGGGGAGCAGTACTTC.